A selection of T cell receptor beta chains follows, all from one sample in a study of T-cell memory formation after mild COVID-19. Each CDR3 protein gets one entry after TCRdb re-called the 5' RACE reads with MiXCR. This table has roughly 300,000 distinct CDR3 sequences, under 8.5% appearing once. The specimen was PBMCs or a T cell subset sorted from them (not recorded which). The receptor set was obtained from a man younger than 30 who had mild COVID-19 (a few samples of this study predate the infection). Cell type and time point are not known. Both conserved end residues are part of each CDR3. The order of the fields is J gene, clone size, D gene, V gene, CDR3 DNA, CDR3 protein. A D gene is named only where the DNA matches it firmly. A row's size may be missing; if present it is once, few, many or a size class.

TRBJ2-6 few TRBD1 TRBV2 TGTGCCGGCGACAGGGCTGGGGCCAACGTCCTGACTTTC CAGDRAGANVLTF
TRBJ1-5 - - TRBV23-1 TGCGCCAGCAGTCAAAGACAGGTGCGAGGGCCCCAGCATTTT CASSQRQVRGPQHF
TRBJ1-1 - - TRBV7-2 TGTGCCAGCAGCTTAGCTCCGAGAGGAGCCACTGAAGCTTTCTTT CASSLAPRGATEAFF
TRBJ1-1 - - TRBV7-9 TGTGCCAGCAGCATCATTACCAGGGGCCCGACTGAAGCTTTCTTT CASSIITRGPTEAFF
TRBJ2-5 - TRBD2 TRBV4-2 TGTGCCAGCAGCCAAGTTGCGGGGGGGTGGGAGACCCAGTACTTC CASSQVAGGWETQYF
TRBJ2-2 - - TRBV27 TGTGCCAGCAGTTTATATGGAGTTCACGGGGAGCTGTTTTTT CASSLYGVHGELFF
TRBJ2-7 many TRBD1 TRBV20-1 TGCAGTGCTAGAAGACAGGGGGCAGGGGAGCAGTACTTC CSARRQGAGEQYF
TRBJ1-4 - - TRBV7-8 TGTGCCAGCAGCTCCGGGGAGGTGGGGCGGCTGTTTTTT CASSSGEVGRLFF
TRBJ2-7 - TRBD2 TRBV9 TGTGCCAGCAGCGTAGAAGGGGAGCGGGGCCCCACCTACGAGCAGTACTTC CASSVEGERGPTYEQYF
TRBJ2-3 many TRBD2 TRBV5-1 TGCGCCAGCAGCCCCGACGGGGGGGATACGCAGTATTTT CASSPDGGDTQYF
TRBJ1-1 few TRBD1 TRBV6-5 TGTGCCAGCAGCCAATTACGGACAGGGGGCACTGAAGCTTTCTTT CASSQLRTGGTEAFF
TRBJ1-6 few - TRBV6-6 TGTGCCAGCAGTGGGCGGGGTGGATCACCCCTCCACTTT CASSGRGGSPLHF
TRBJ2-5 - TRBD2 TRBV7-6 TGTGCCAGCAGCTTAGATCGCGGGGGGGCTGGTTACTTC CASSLDRGGAGYF
TRBJ1-1 - - TRBV7-9 TGTGCCAGCAGCTTAGTAGGAGGGAATGCTGAAGCTTTCTTT CASSLVGGNAEAFF
TRBJ2-3 few TRBD2 TRBV7-2 TGTGCCAGCAGGCGGGGGGGTTCCACAGATACGCAGTATTTT CASRRGGSTDTQYF
TRBJ1-2 few TRBD1 TRBV18 TGTGCCAGCTCACCGACAGGGGTTCGATTTTTTCGGGGCTACACCTTC CASSPTGVRFFRGYTF
TRBJ1-2 - - TRBV4-2 TGTGCCAGCAGCCAAGATCAAGGGAGTCTCCCTAACTATGGCTACACCTTC CASSQDQGSLPNYGYTF
TRBJ1-1 few TRBD1 TRBV7-2 TGTGCCAGCAGCTTAGTAGTGGCAGGGGGAGGGACTGAAGCTTTCTTT CASSLVVAGGGTEAFF
TRBJ2-5 many TRBD2 TRBV5-1 TGCGCCAGCAGCTTGGCCGGGGGGATCAGAGAGACCCAGTACTTC CASSLAGGIRETQYF
TRBJ2-1 - - TRBV3-1 TGTGCCAGCAGCCAAGTACAGGTGTCCTACAATGAGCAGTTCTTC CASSQVQVSYNEQFF
TRBJ2-2 few - TRBV12-3/TRBV12-4 TGTGCCAGCAGCCGACAGTCGGGAGGGGAGCTGTTTTTT CASSRQSGGELFF
TRBJ1-5 few - TRBV3-1 TGTGCCAGCAGCCACTGGACGGACCACAATCAGCCCCAGCATTTT CASSHWTDHNQPQHF
TRBJ1-6 few - TRBV10-3 TGTGCCATCAGTGAGTCAAAGGGGATGGAAAATTCACCCCTCCACTTT CAISESKGMENSPLHF
TRBJ2-3 - - TRBV6-2/TRBV6-3 TGTGCCAGCGGTCTACCCTGGGATACGCAGTATTTT CASGLPWDTQYF
TRBJ2-7 few - TRBV14 TGTGCCAGCAGCCTTACGGGGGAGGTAACCTACGAGCAGTACTTC CASSLTGEVTYEQYF
TRBJ1-5 few TRBD1 TRBV4-1 TGCGCCAGCAGCGGACAGGGCGGAGGGCAGCCCCAGCATTTT CASSGQGGGQPQHF
TRBJ1-2 many - TRBV12-3/TRBV12-4 TGTGCCAGCAGTCCCGTCTCTAGCTATGGCTACACCTTC CASSPVSSYGYTF
TRBJ1-1 - - TRBV6-5 TGTGCCAGCAGTTACTCATCCGTCGACTCGTTGAACACTGAAGCTTTCTTT CASSYSSVDSLNTEAFF
TRBJ2-5 - - TRBV2 TGTGCCAGCAGTTCCCAGACCCAGTACTTC CASSSQTQYF
TRBJ2-7 many - TRBV10-1 TGCGCCAGCAGTGAGACGGGACACTCCACGATCAAGCGAAAAAAGCAGTACTTC CASSETGHSTIKRKKQYF
TRBJ1-1 many TRBD1 TRBV4-2 TGTGCCAGCAGCCAAGCGGTGGGGACAGGGAGGACTGAAGCTTTCTTT CASSQAVGTGRTEAFF
TRBJ2-1 - - TRBV20-1 TGCAGTGAATCAGGCGTGTGGGGCAATGAGCAGTTCTTC CSESGVWGNEQFF
TRBJ2-1 many - TRBV6-6 TGTGCCAGCAGCAGTACTAGAGGTGGTGAGCAGTTCTTC CASSSTRGGEQFF